This T cell receptor beta chain derives from a study of T cell changes during pregnancy in multiple sclerosis. The V segment lost 0 bases and the J segment 0 bases; nucleotides outside the gene matches: 4. The CDR3 length is 16 residues. Germline values: CDR1 SGDLS, CDR2 YYNGEE. Assay: immunoSEQ multiplex PCR; the TCRdb copy retains only in-frame clones and omits some. The repertoire holds about 68,000 clones, with 90% as singletons. The source material was peripheral blood, sampled in the third trimester of pregnancy. The chain is built from TRBV9 and TRBJ2-5; TRBD2 matches 8 bases. This receptor was obtained from a female donor with multiple sclerosis, enrolled in a pregnancy study. The CDR3 nucleotides are TGTGCCAGCAGCGTAGCTGGACTAGCAAACCAAGAGACCCAGTACTTC. Translated: CASSVAGLANQETQYF.